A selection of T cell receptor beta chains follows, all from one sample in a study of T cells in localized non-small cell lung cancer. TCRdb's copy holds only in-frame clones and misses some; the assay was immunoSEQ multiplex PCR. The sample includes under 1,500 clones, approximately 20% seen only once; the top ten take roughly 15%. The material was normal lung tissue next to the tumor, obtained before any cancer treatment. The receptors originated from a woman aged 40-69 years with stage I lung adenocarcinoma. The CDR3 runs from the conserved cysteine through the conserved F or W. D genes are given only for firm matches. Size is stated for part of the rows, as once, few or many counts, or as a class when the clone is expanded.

CDR3 DNA: TGCGCCAGCAGCCCGGATGGGACAGACTATGGCTACACCTTC
CDR3 protein: CASSPDGTDYGYTF
V gene: TRBV23-1
D gene: TRBD1
clone size: few
J gene: TRBJ1-2

CDR3 DNA: TGTGCCATCAACCCAGGGGGGGGGACTGAAGCTTTCTTT
CDR3 protein: CAINPGGGTEAFF
V gene: TRBV6-8
D gene: TRBD1
clone size: .
J gene: TRBJ1-1

CDR3 DNA: TGTGCCAGCAGCTTGTCGGCCGGGACTTTCTCTGGAAACACCATATATTTT
CDR3 protein: CASSLSAGTFSGNTIYF
V gene: TRBV11-3
D gene: .
clone size: .
J gene: TRBJ1-3

CDR3 DNA: TGTGCCAGCAGTTACGGGGCCTCGAGGGGTGGGGATGGGCAGTTCTTC
CDR3 protein: CASSYGASRGGDGQFF
V gene: TRBV6-8
D gene: .
clone size: medium-sized
J gene: TRBJ2-1

CDR3 DNA: TGTGCCAGCAGCGACGACAGGGGGATGAACACTGAAGCTTTCTTT
CDR3 protein: CASSDDRGMNTEAFF
V gene: TRBV11-3
D gene: TRBD1
clone size: .
J gene: TRBJ1-1

CDR3 DNA: TGTGCCAGTAGTAATACAGTAAATGAAAAACTGTTTTTT
CDR3 protein: CASSNTVNEKLFF
V gene: TRBV19
D gene: .
clone size: .
J gene: TRBJ1-4

CDR3 DNA: TGTGCCAGCAGTTACTATGCACCGAGACAAGGAACTGAAGCTTTCTTT
CDR3 protein: CASSYYAPRQGTEAFF
V gene: TRBV6-8
D gene: .
clone size: few
J gene: TRBJ1-1

CDR3 DNA: TGTGCCAGCGTAGAGGATACGAACACTGAAGCTTTCTTT
CDR3 protein: CASVEDTNTEAFF
V gene: TRBV9
D gene: .
clone size: .
J gene: TRBJ1-1

CDR3 DNA: TGTGCCAGCAGTGGTAGGGCCTACGAGCAGTACTTC
CDR3 protein: CASSGRAYEQYF
V gene: TRBV25-1
D gene: .
clone size: .
J gene: TRBJ2-7

CDR3 DNA: TGTGCCAGCAGCCCCCCCCTAGCGGGGGCTTACAATGAGCAGTTCTTC
CDR3 protein: CASSPPLAGAYNEQFF
V gene: TRBV9
D gene: TRBD2
clone size: medium-sized
J gene: TRBJ2-1

CDR3 DNA: TGTGCCAGCGGTGGGACAGGGCCCTACAATGAGCAGTTCTTC
CDR3 protein: CASGGTGPYNEQFF
V gene: TRBV6-8
D gene: TRBD1
clone size: few
J gene: TRBJ2-1

CDR3 DNA: TGTGCCACCCGGACTAGCGGGTCCTACGAGCAGTACTTC
CDR3 protein: CATRTSGSYEQYF
V gene: TRBV6-8
D gene: TRBD2
clone size: .
J gene: TRBJ2-7